These 24 T cell receptor beta chains share one sample of origin, sequenced in a study of PD-1 blockade in classical Hodgkin lymphoma. Every patient had relapsed following autologous stem cell transplantation, and cohorts differed in brentuximab vedotin exposure. Thawed PBMCs yielded CD4+ T cells through magnetic negative selection. Here immunoSEQ multiplex PCR was the method, and the copy in TCRdb shows in-frame clones only, minus some. This sample carries about 30,000 clones, over 75% of them seen once, and the ten largest clones take more than 2%. The input for sequencing was CD4+ T cells from blood, taken at baseline. These receptors came from a human donor with classical Hodgkin lymphoma.

The chain joins TRBV11-3 to TRBJ1-1; D is possibly TRBD1 (6 bases). This CDR3 is 14 amino acids long. V lost 4 bases to trimming and J lost 0 bases, with 9 bases between them. Per the germline V gene, CDR1 is SGHNT and CDR2 is YENEEA. The CDR3 is CASSSGTLNTEAFF. The CDR3 coding sequence is TGTGCCAGCAGCTCCGGGACACTGAACACTGAAGCTTTCTTT.

The genes are TRBV2 and TRBJ1-6; possibly TRBD1 for D (5 bases). The CDR3 runs to 16 residues. Germline CDR1 and CDR2: SNHLY and FYNNEI. Trimming removed 1 base at V and 7 bases at J, with 14 bases between. CDR3 DNA sequence: TGTGCCAGCAGTGAAGTGGGGACGGGGAACAATTCACCCCTCCACTTT. Amino acid sequence: CASSEVGTGNNSPLHF.

The chain uses TRBV28 and TRBJ2-5, with D tentatively TRBD1 (6 bases). This CDR3 region has 13 residues. V was pared by 4 bases and J by 4 bases, with 10 bases between. In germline, CDR1 is MDHEN, CDR2 SYDVKM. Here the CDR3 DNA reads TGTGCCAGCAGTTCCGGGACACTAGAGACCCAGTACTTC. As protein: CASSSGTLETQYF.

The V call is TRBV5-6, the J call TRBJ2-1; D not certain. CDR3 length equals 12 residues. The V and J ends lost 3 bases and 7 bases respectively, with 8 bases between them. Germline loops: CDR1 SGHDT, CDR2 YYEEEE. The CDR3 here is CASSSHWNEQFF. The CDR3 nucleotides read TGTGCCAGCAGCTCGCATTGGAATGAGCAGTTCTTC.

The chain combines TRBV5-1 with TRBJ2-7; D is possibly TRBD1 (5 bases). The CDR3 spans 13 residues. Germline V lookup: CDR1 SGHRS, CDR2 YFSETQ. The V end was cut by 5 bases, the J end by 5 bases, with 14 bases between. CDR3 nucleotide sequence: TGCGCCAGCAGAACCCCAGGGTCCCACGAGCAGTACTTC. Translating it yields CASRTPGSHEQYF.

In the case of this clone: The sample holds other DNA sequences that translate to the same CDR3. V gene TRBV9 combines with J gene TRBJ1-1; no clear D. The CDR3 totals 14 residues. V lost 2 bases, J lost 4 bases, and 12 bases lay in between. Germline V gene data show CDR1 as SGDLS and CDR2 as YYNGEE. The CDR3 loop reads CASSVGPSGTEAFF. CDR3 nucleotide sequence: TGTGCCAGCAGCGTCGGACCTTCGGGCACTGAAGCTTTCTTT. The whole variable domain, remainder taken from reference TRBV9 and TRBJ1-1, is DSGVTQTPKHLITATGQRVTLRCSPRSGDLSVYWYQQSLDQGLQFLIQYYNGEERAKGNILERFSAQQFPDLHSELNLSSLELGDSALYFCASSVGPSGTEAFFGQGTRLTVV.

J is TRBJ2-7 and V is TRBV11-2; TRBD1 is a possible D gene (5 bases). Trimming removed 1 base from V and 0 bases from J, with 10 bases in between. Germline loops: CDR1 SGHAT, CDR2 FQNNGV. CDR3 size: 15 residues. CDR3 protein: CASSLGQGISYEQYF. CDR3 DNA sequence: TGTGCCAGCAGCTTAGGGCAGGGCATCTCCTACGAGCAGTACTTC.

Only a few counts were recorded for this clone. The gene calls are TRBV2 and TRBJ1-2, with 9 bases matching TRBD1. V shed 8 bases, J shed 6 bases, and the junction held 13 bases outside the gene matches. CDR1 and CDR2 from the germline V gene are SNHLY and FYNNEI. The CDR3 is made up of 15 amino acids. The CDR3 DNA reads TGTGCCAGCCGAATATACGAACAGGGGGCGAATGGCTACACCTTC. As protein: CASRIYEQGANGYTF.

The chain couples TRBV18 to TRBJ2-5, with D perhaps assigned TRBD1 or TRBD2 (5 bases each). Trimming left V 2 bases short and J 2 bases short, with 9 bases between. Germline V gene data show CDR1 as KGHSH and CDR2 as LQKENI. The CDR3 has 14 amino acids. This chain's CDR3 is CASSPGTFQETQYF. In DNA, the CDR3 is TGTGCCAGCTCACCAGGGACCTTTCAAGAGACCCAGTACTTC.

The rearrangement uses TRBV4-2 and TRBJ1-2; D is uncertain. Trimming removed 0 bases at V and 6 bases at J, with 14 bases between. CDR1 is LGHNA, CDR2 YNFKEQ, per germline. CDR3 length equals 15 residues. CDR3 sequence (DNA): TGTGCCAGCAGCCAAGAGGAAATTGAGAAAGATGGCTACACCTTC. This codes for CASSQEEIEKDGYTF.

This sequence joins TRBV29-1 and TRBJ1-1, with 9 bases lining up with TRBD1. Trimming at V came to 7 bases and at J to 2 bases, leaving 5 bases not matched to a gene. The length of the CDR3 is 13 residues. CDR1 is SQVTM and CDR2 is ANQGSEA in the germline V gene. This CDR3 is CSAQGQGNTEAFF. DNA for the CDR3: TGCAGCGCCCAGGGACAGGGAAACACTGAAGCTTTCTTT.

The CDR3, as DNA: TGTGCCAGTAGTGTCAAGACAGGGAACACTGAAGCTTTCTTT. Its translation is CASSVKTGNTEAFF. The rearrangement uses TRBV19 and TRBJ1-1; D may be TRBD1 (6 bases). The V and J ends lost 5 bases and 1 base respectively, with 11 bases between them. Germline CDR1 LNHDA, CDR2 SQIVND (reference sequence). CDR3 length: 14 residues.

V is TRBV5-1 and J is TRBJ2-1; 13 bases are shared with TRBD2. Germline assignment: CDR1 SGHRS and CDR2 YFSETQ. CDR3 length: 15 amino acids. Trimming took 0 bases from V and 8 from J; bases not matched to a gene: 2. The CDR3 reads CASSLGTSGRYEQFF. In DNA form, the CDR3 reads TGCGCCAGCAGCTTGGGGACTAGCGGGAGATATGAGCAGTTCTTC.

This clone was seen a few times. The chain combines TRBV5-1 with TRBJ2-2; the D gene is possibly TRBD2 (6 bases). The CDR3 has 13 residues. The germline V and J ends were trimmed by 4 bases and 6 bases, with 10 bases remaining between them. From germline, CDR1 is SGHRS and CDR2 YFSETQ. CDR3 sequence: CASSRLDAGELFF. CDR3 DNA: TGCGCCAGCAGCAGACTAGATGCCGGGGAGCTGTTTTTT.

This chain connects TRBV4-1 to TRBJ2-7; 11 positions match TRBD2. CDR3 size: 16 residues. After removal of 3 bases from V and 2 bases from J, the junction contained 6 bases not matched to a gene. Germline-derived CDR1 and CDR2 are MGHRA and YSYEKL. CDR3 coding DNA: TGCGCCAGCAGCCAGGCGCCGGGACTAGCGGCCTACGAGCAGTACTTC. Protein product: CASSQAPGLAAYEQYF.

This rearrangement joins TRBV10-2 to TRBJ2-7; the D is unclear. Trimming took 10 bases from V and 0 from J, leaving 7 bases between them. This CDR3 has 11 residues. CDR1 is WSHSY and CDR2 is SAAADI in the germline V gene. The CDR3 DNA sequence: TGCGCCACCCTTCTCTCCTACGAGCAGTACTTC. It codes for CATLLSYEQYF.

The CDR3 is CASSLWGALAPYNEQFF. The CDR3 nucleotides read TGCGCCAGCAGCTTGTGGGGTGCGCTAGCGCCTTACAATGAGCAGTTCTTC. The chain links TRBV5-1 to TRBJ2-1, with D perhaps TRBD2 (6 bases). Trimming removed 1 base from V and 4 bases from J, with 18 bases in between. Germline V gene data show CDR1 as SGHRS and CDR2 as YFSETQ. This CDR3 spans 17 amino acids.

The chain has TRBV27 and TRBJ1-2; 8 positions agree with TRBD1. Per germline, CDR1 MNHEY and CDR2 SMNVEV (reference sequence). The CDR3 sequence is 14 residues long. The V and J ends lost 6 bases and 4 bases, in that order; junction bases with no gene match: 7. CDR3 in amino acids: CASSPGGSAYGYTF. The CDR3 DNA sequence: TGTGCCAGCAGCCCAGGGGGCTCTGCCTATGGCTACACCTTC.

CDR3 sequence: CASSVGFTSGTYEQYF. The CDR3 DNA reads TGTGCCAGCAGCGTAGGCTTTACTAGCGGGACCTACGAGCAGTACTTC. V and J are TRBV9 and TRBJ2-7; 10 nucleotides agree with TRBD2. Germline CDR1 is SGDLS and CDR2 is YYNGEE. The V and J ends lost 0 bases and 2 bases, in that order; junction bases with no gene match: 5. This CDR3 contains 16 residues. Looking up the rest from reference TRBV9 and TRBJ2-7 gives the full variable domain: DSGVTQTPKHLITATGQRVTLRCSPRSGDLSVYWYQQSLDQGLQFLIQYYNGEERAKGNILERFSAQQFPDLHSELNLSSLELGDSALYFCASSVGFTSGTYEQYFGPGTRLTVT.

The rearrangement uses TRBV2 and TRBJ2-5, with D maybe TRBD1 (5 bases). Trimming removed 1 base from V and 5 bases from J, with 14 bases in between. CDR3 length: 15 amino acids. CDR1 is SNHLY and CDR2 is FYNNEI in the germline V gene. CDR3 residues: CASSEEAGMGETQYF. The CDR3 DNA is TGTGCCAGCAGTGAAGAAGCAGGGATGGGGGAGACCCAGTACTTC.

This clone was seen only a few times. The chain recombines TRBV18 with TRBJ1-1, with D unclear. This CDR3 spans 15 amino acids. V lost 3 bases to trimming and J lost 5 bases, with 16 bases between them. The germline V gene encodes CDR1 KGHSH and CDR2 LQKENI. The CDR3: CASSPFREGWTEAFF. CDR3 nucleotides: TGTGCCAGCTCACCGTTCCGAGAGGGATGGACTGAAGCTTTCTTT.

This clone has more than one count but fewer than ten. The chain links TRBV10-1 to TRBJ2-7, with D maybe TRBD1 (5 bases). The CDR3 contains 16 residues. With 3 bases removed from V and 2 bases from J, the gap between germline ends came to 17 bases. Germline assignment: CDR1 WNHNN and CDR2 SYGVQD (reference sequence). The CDR3 DNA sequence: TGCGCCAGCAGTGATATAGGGGCTCCCGACCCCTACGAGCAGTACTTC. It encodes CASSDIGAPDPYEQYF.

The chain carries TRBV19 and TRBJ2-3; TRBD2 matches 10 bases. Germline trimming cut 3 bases from V and 3 bases from J; bases unmatched to any gene: 3. Germline V CDR1 and CDR2: LNHDA, SQIVND (reference sequence). The length of the CDR3 is 15 residues. The CDR3 protein is CASSIISGRTDTQYF. The DNA for the CDR3 is TGTGCCAGTAGTATTATTAGCGGGAGGACAGATACGCAGTATTTT.

The genes are TRBV6-5 and TRBJ2-1; possibly TRBD2 for D (6 bases). V was shortened by 4 bases and J by 3 bases, with 10 bases between the two germline ends. The germline V gene encodes CDR1 MNHEY and CDR2 SVGAGI. The CDR3 sequence is 14 residues long. This chain's CDR3 is CASSFGGGYNEQFF. CDR3 DNA sequence: TGTGCCAGCAGTTTCGGGGGAGGCTACAATGAGCAGTTCTTC.